The clone carrying this TCR beta chain was seen once. The target antigen is unknown. This specimen belongs to a study of cytotoxic CD8 clonotypes in ibrutinib-treated CLL. Study-level background: Mean yields were almost 260,000 productive templates and tens of thousands of productive rearrangements per sample. Whole-study results and caveats: Public clonotypes were uncommon and contracted or stayed stable on treatment. Sustained-remission patients were sampled at different times than progressing patients were.

Deep sequencing aimed at 1 in 200,000 to 1 in 1 million T cells' resolution. Profiled with immunoSEQ multiplex PCR; TCRdb holds only in-frame clones, not every one. The data contain about 72,000 clones, 75% to 85% of them singletons. CDR1 is SGDLS and CDR2 is YYNGEE in the germline V gene. The CDR3 sequence is 16 residues long. Trimming removed 0 bases from V and 7 bases from J; junction bases left unmatched: 11. The receptor comes from a human donor with chronic lymphocytic leukemia. The chain joins TRBV9 to TRBJ2-5; TRBD2 aligns across 8 bases. Sequences were derived from PBMCs, sampled at disease progression, from a patient treated with ibrutinib. The CDR3 loop is CASSVDTSGGVGTQYF. CDR3 coding DNA: TGTGCCAGCAGCGTAGACACTAGCGGCGGAGTTGGGACCCAGTACTTC. Variable domain in full (rest from reference TRBV9 and TRBJ2-5): DSGVTQTPKHLITATGQRVTLRCSPRSGDLSVYWYQQSLDQGLQFLIQYYNGEERAKGNILERFSAQQFPDLHSELNLSSLELGDSALYFCASSVDTSGGVGTQYFGPGTRLLVL.